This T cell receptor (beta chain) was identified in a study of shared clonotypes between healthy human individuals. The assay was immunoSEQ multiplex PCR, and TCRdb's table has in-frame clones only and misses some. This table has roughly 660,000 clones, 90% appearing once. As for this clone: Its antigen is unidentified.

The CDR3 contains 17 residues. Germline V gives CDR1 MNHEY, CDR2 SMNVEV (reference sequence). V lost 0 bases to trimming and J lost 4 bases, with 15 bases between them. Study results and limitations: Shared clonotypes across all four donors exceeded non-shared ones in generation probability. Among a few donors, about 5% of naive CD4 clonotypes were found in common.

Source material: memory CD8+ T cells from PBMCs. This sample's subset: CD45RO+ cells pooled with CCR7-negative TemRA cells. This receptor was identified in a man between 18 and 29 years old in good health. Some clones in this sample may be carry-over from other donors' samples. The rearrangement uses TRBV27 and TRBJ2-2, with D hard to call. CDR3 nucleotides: TGTGCCAGCAGTTTATCGGTCCTAGGCCTGAGCACCGGGGAGCTGTTTTTT. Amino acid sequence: CASSLSVLGLSTGELFF.